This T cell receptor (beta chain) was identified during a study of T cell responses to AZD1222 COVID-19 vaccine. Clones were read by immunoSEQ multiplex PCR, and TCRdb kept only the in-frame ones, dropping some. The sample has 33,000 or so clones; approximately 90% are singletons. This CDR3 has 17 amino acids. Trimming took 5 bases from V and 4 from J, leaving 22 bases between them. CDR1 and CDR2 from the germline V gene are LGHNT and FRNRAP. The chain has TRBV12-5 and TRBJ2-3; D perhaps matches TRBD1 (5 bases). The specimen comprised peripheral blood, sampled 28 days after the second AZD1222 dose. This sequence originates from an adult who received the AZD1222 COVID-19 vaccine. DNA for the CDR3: TGTGCTAGTGGTCCGCATGTCCGGCTAGAAGGGGCAGATACGCAGTATTTT. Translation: CASGPHVRLEGADTQYF. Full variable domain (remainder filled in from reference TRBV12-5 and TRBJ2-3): DARVTQTPRHKVTEMGQEVTMRCQPILGHNTVFWYRQTMMQGLELLAYFRNRAPLDDSGMPKDRFSAEMPDATLATLKIQPSEPRDSAVYFCASGPHVRLEGADTQYFGPGTRLTVL.